This T cell receptor (beta chain) was captured by sequencing in a study of OX40 agonist ivuxolimab in advanced cancers. Assay used: immunoSEQ multiplex PCR; TCRdb lists only in-frame clones, some missing. Counted here are over 65,000 clones, 65% to 85% occurring once; the ten biggest clones make up around 0.75%. V lost 0 bases to trimming and J lost 2 bases, with 4 bases between them. CDR1 and CDR2 from the germline V gene are SGDLS and YYNGEE. CDR3 size: 13 residues. The chain employs TRBV9 and TRBJ2-3; D unclear. The receptor's source is an adult with an advanced solid tumor such as melanoma, head and neck, liver or kidney cancer. Sequencing used CD4+ or CD8+ T cells sorted from blood, obtained in a trial of the OX40 agonist ivuxolimab. The CDR3 DNA reads as TGTGCCAGCAGCGTAGCCTTCACAGATACGCAGTATTTT. Translation gives CASSVAFTDTQYF.